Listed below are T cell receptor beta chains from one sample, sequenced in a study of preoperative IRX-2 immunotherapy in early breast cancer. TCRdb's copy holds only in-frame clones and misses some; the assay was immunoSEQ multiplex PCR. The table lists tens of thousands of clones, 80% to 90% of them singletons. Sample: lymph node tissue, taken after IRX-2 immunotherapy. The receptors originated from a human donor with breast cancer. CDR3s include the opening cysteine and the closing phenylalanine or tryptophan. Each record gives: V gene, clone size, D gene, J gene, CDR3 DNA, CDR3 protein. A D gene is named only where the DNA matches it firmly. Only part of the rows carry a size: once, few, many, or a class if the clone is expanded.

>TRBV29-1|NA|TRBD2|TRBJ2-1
TGCAGCGTTGTACTAGCGGGGGGCAGCTCCTACAATGAGCAGTTCTTC
CSVVLAGGSSYNEQFF
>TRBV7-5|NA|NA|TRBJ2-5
TGTGCCAGCAGCAAGACTAGCGGGGGGGCAAAAGAGACCCAGTACTTC
CASSKTSGGAKETQYF
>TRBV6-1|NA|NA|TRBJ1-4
TGTGCCAGCAGTGAAGCGGCAGGGGTAGAAAAACTGTTTTTT
CASSEAAGVEKLFF
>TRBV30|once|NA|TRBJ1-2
TGTGCCTGGAGTGACCTAACAAGTCACTATGGCTACACCTTC
CAWSDLTSHYGYTF
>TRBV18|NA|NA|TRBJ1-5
TGTGCCGGCCAGGAAGGGGAAAATCAGCCCCAGCATTTT
CAGQEGENQPQHF
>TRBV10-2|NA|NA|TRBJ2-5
TGCGCCAGCAGTGAGGGCGGCGAGACCCAGTACTTC
CASSEGGETQYF
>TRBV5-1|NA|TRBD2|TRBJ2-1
TGCGCCAGCAGCTTGGGCCCGGGGGGACTAACCATCAATGAGCAGTTCTTC
CASSLGPGGLTINEQFF
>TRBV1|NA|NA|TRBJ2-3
TGCGCCAGCAGCCAAGATCTAGGACTAGCGGGGGGGCCATCCACAGATACGCAGTATTTT
CASSQDLGLAGGPSTDTQYF
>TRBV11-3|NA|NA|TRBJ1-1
TGTGCCAGCTACGAGGTCCTGATGAACACTGAAGCTTTCTTT
CASYEVLMNTEAFF
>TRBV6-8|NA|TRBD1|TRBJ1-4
TGTGCCAGCACCGAGGGGGCAGCTAATGAAAAACTGTTTTTT
CASTEGAANEKLFF
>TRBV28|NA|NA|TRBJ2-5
TGTGCCAGCAGTTCTCCGGACAGACAAGAGACCCAGTACTTC
CASSSPDRQETQYF
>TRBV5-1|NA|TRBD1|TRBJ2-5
TGCGCCAGCAGCCCGGGACAGGGTGTGGAGACCCAGTACTTC
CASSPGQGVETQYF
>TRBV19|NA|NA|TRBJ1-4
TGTGCCAGTACCCCGGGGGGGTTTGCTAATGAAAAACTGTTTTTT
CASTPGGFANEKLFF
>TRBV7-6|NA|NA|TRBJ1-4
TGTGCCAGCAGCTTTTTGGCAGCCAGTAATGAAAAACTGTTTTTT
CASSFLAASNEKLFF
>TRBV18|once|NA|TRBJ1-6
TGTGCCAGCTCACCACAGGGTATAGGTAATTCACCCCTCCACTTT
CASSPQGIGNSPLHF
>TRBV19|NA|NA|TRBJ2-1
TGTGCCAGTAGTATAGGCAGTGAGCAGTTCTTC
CASSIGSEQFF
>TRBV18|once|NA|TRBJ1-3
TGTGCCAGCTCACCTTCTGTGGGGGACTCTGGAAACACCATATATTTT
CASSPSVGDSGNTIYF
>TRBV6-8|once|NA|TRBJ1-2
TGTGCCAGCAGTCCTCGAAGCGGAGGCTACACCTTC
CASSPRSGGYTF
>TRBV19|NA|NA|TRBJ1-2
TGTGCCAGTACGCCGGGATTTAGGGATGGCTACACCTTC
CASTPGFRDGYTF
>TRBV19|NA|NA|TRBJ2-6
TGTGCCAGTAGTATATTAGGTTCTGGGGCCAACGTCCTGACTTTC
CASSILGSGANVLTF
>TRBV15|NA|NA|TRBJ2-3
TGTGCCACCAGGGAGGGCCCCTCACCCACAGATACGCAGTATTTT
CATREGPSPTDTQYF
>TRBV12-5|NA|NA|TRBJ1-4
TGTGCCAGCGGGTTAACTAATGAAAAACTGTTTTTT
CASGLTNEKLFF
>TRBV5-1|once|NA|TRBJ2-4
TGCGCCAGCAACCCTGATCCGGGACTAGCCAAAAACATTCAGTACTTC
CASNPDPGLAKNIQYF
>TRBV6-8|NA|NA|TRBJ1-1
TGTGCCAGCAGTTACGAGGTAGGGGAGGTTTTCTTT
CASSYEVGEVFF
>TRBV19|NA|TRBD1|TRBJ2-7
TGTGCCAGTAGTATCCCGGGACAGGGGGGGAGCGAGCAGTACTTC
CASSIPGQGGSEQYF
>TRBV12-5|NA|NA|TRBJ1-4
TGTGCCAGCACCCTATCTGCAACTAATGAAAAACTGTTTTTT
CASTLSATNEKLFF
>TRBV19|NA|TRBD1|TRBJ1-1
TGTGCCAGTAGCGGACAGGGAAGAACTGAAGCTTTCTTT
CASSGQGRTEAFF
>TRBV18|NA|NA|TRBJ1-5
TGTGCCAGCTCACTCTCGAGGGACCAGCCCCAGCATTTT
CASSLSRDQPQHF
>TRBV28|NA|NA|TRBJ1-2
TGTGCCAGCAGTTCGGGCAGAAACTATGGCTACACCTTC
CASSSGRNYGYTF
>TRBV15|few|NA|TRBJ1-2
TGTGCCACCAGTCGCGGACAGACCTCCTATGGCTACACCTTC
CATSRGQTSYGYTF
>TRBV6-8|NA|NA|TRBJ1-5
TGTGCCAGCAGTGTTTGGGGCAGCAATCAGCCCCAGCATTTT
CASSVWGSNQPQHF
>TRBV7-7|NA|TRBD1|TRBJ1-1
TGTGCCAGCAGCGCCTCGGGACAGCCAAACACTGAAGCTTTCTTT
CASSASGQPNTEAFF
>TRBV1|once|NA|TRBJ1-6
TGCGCCAGCAGCCATGGGCAGGGGAATTCACCCCTCCACTTT
CASSHGQGNSPLHF
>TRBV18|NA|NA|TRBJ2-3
TGTGCCAGCTCACCACAAACAGATACGCAGTATTTT
CASSPQTDTQYF
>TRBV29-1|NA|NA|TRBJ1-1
TGCAGCGTTGAAGCGTATGGAGGAGTTGAAGCTTTCTTT
CSVEAYGGVEAFF
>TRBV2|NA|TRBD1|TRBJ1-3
TGTGCCAGCAACCCGGGACAGGGGGCCAAGATCTCTGGAAACACCATATATTTT
CASNPGQGAKISGNTIYF
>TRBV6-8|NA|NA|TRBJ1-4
TGTGCCAGCAGTGTGGGCTCCACCTCAACTAATGAAAAACTGTTTTTT
CASSVGSTSTNEKLFF
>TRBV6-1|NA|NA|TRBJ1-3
TGTGCCAGCAGTGAAGATAAGGCTGTCTCTGGAAACACCATATATTTT
CASSEDKAVSGNTIYF
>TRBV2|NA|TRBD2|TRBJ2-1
TGTGCCAGCAGGAAACTAGCGGGTAACAATGAGCAGTTCTTC
CASRKLAGNNEQFF
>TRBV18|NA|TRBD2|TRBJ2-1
TGTGCCAGCTCACCAGGGACTAACTCCTACAATGAGCAGTTCTTC
CASSPGTNSYNEQFF
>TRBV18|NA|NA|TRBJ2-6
TGTGCCAGCTCACCACAGGACGACAACTCTGGGGCCAACGTCCTGACTTTC
CASSPQDDNSGANVLTF
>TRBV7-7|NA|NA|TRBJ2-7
TGTGCCAGCAGTCGGACTACGGACAGCGTGTACGAGCAGTACTTC
CASSRTTDSVYEQYF
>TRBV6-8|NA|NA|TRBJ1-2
TGTGCCATTCACTCGGGGCGCGAGAGCTATGGCTACACCTTC
CAIHSGRESYGYTF
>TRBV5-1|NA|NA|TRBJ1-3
TGCGCCAGCAGCTTCCTTTCTCCTGACTCTGGAAACACCATATATTTT
CASSFLSPDSGNTIYF
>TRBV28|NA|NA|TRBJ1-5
TGTGCCAGCACCTCGCTTGGGAATCAGCCCCAGCATTTT
CASTSLGNQPQHF
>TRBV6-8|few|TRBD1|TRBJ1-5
TGTGCCAGCAGTTACGGACAGGTGGGGAGATGGCCCCAGCATTTT
CASSYGQVGRWPQHF
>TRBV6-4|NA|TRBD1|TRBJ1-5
TGTGCCAGCAGTAACGCCGGGACAGGTAAACGGGATAGCAATCAGCCCCAGCATTTT
CASSNAGTGKRDSNQPQHF
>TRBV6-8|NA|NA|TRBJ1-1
TGTGCCACCGGTGGGGGGGCTGGGTCGGTAGAAGCTTTCTTT
CATGGGAGSVEAFF
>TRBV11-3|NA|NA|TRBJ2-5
TGTGCCAGCAGCTACGGACCATCGTTAGGGGAGACCCAGTACTTC
CASSYGPSLGETQYF
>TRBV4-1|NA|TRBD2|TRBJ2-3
TGCGCCAGCAGCCAAGAGCTAGCGGGGTCCACAGATACGCAGTATTTT
CASSQELAGSTDTQYF
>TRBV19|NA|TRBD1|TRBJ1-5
TGTGCCAGTAGTGGGACAGGGGGAACCTATAGCAATCAGCCCCAGCATTTT
CASSGTGGTYSNQPQHF
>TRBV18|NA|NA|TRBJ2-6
TGTGCCAGCTCATTGGGCCCTCCCCAACCTGGGGCCAACGTCCTGACTTTC
CASSLGPPQPGANVLTF
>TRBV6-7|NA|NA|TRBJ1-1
TGTGCCAGCAGTCAACAGGGCCTTAAAGCTTTCTTT
CASSQQGLKAFF
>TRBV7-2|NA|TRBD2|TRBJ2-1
TGTGCCAGCAGCCCCGGACTAGCGGGGCTCCCGTTCTTC
CASSPGLAGLPFF
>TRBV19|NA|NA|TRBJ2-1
TGTGCCAGTAGTATATACAGGAGGAATACCTACAATGAGCAGTTCTTC
CASSIYRRNTYNEQFF